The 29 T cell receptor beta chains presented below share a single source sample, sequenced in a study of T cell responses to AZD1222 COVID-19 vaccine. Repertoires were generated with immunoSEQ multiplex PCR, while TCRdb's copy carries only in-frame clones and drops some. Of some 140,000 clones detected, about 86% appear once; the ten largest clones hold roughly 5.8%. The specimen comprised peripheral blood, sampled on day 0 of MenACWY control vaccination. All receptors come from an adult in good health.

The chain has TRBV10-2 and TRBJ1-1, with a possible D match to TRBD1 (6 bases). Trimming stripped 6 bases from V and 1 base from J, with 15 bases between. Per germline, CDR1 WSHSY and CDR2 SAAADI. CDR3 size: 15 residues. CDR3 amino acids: CASRNPRGSNTEAFF. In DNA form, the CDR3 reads TGCGCCAGCAGGAACCCCAGGGGCTCGAACACTGAAGCTTTCTTT.

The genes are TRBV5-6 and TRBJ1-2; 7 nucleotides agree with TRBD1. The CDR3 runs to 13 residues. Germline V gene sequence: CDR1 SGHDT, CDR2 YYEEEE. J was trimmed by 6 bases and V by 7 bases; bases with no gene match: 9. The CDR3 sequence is CASLRQGNDGYTF. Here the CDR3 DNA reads TGTGCCAGCCTTCGACAGGGAAATGATGGCTACACCTTC.

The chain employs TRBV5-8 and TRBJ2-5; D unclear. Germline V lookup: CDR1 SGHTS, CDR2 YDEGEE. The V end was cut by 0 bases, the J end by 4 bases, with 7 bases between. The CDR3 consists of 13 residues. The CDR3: CASSLGVAETQYF. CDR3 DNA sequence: TGTGCCAGCAGCTTGGGAGTGGCAGAGACCCAGTACTTC.

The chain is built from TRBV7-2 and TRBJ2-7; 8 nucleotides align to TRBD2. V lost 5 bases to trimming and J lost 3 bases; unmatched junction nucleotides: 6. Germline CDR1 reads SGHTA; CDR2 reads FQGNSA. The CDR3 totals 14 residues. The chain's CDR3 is CASSPAGTSYEQYF. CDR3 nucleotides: TGTGCCAGCAGCCCCGCGGGGACTAGCTACGAGCAGTACTTC.

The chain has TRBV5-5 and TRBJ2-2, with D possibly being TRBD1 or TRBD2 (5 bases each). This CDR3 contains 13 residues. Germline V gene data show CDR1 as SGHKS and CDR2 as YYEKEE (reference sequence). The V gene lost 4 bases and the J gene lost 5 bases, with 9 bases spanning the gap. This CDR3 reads CASSRGITGELFF. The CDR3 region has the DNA TGTGCCAGCAGCCGGGGCATAACCGGGGAGCTGTTTTTT.

This chain's CDR3 is CASSLDSSNYGYTF. The CDR3, as DNA: TGCGCCAGCAGCTTGGACAGTTCTAACTATGGCTACACCTTC. The rearrangement joins TRBV5-1 to TRBJ1-2, with D unresolved. V lost 0 bases and J 0 bases, leaving 6 bases between the germline ends. Looked up from germline, CDR1 is SGHRS and CDR2 is YFSETQ. This CDR3 comprises 14 residues. Full variable domain (rest looked up from reference TRBV5-1 and TRBJ1-2): KAGVTQTPRYLIKTRGQQVTLSCSPISGHRSVSWYQQTPGQGLQFLFEYFSETQRNKGNFPGRFSGRQFSNSRSEMNVSTLELGDSALYLCASSLDSSNYGYTFGSGTRLTVV.

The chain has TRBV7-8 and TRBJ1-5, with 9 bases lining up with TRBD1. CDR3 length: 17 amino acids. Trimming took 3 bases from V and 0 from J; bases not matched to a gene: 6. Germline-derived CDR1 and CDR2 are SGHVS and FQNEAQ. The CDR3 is CASSFDRGGNSNQPQHF. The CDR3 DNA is TGTGCCAGCAGCTTCGACAGGGGGGGAAATAGCAATCAGCCCCAGCATTTT.

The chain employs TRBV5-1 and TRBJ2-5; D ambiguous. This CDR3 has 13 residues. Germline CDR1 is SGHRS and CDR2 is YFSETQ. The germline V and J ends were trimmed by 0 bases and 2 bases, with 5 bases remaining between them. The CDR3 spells CASSLGQQETQYF. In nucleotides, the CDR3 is TGCGCCAGCAGCTTGGGGCAGCAAGAGACCCAGTACTTC.

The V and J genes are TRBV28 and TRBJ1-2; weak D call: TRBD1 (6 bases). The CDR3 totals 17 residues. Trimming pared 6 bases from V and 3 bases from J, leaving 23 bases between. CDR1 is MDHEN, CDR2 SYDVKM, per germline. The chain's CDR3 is CASRNDRTARGYYGYTF. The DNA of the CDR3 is TGTGCCAGCAGAAACGACCGGACAGCCCGAGGATACTATGGCTACACCTTC.

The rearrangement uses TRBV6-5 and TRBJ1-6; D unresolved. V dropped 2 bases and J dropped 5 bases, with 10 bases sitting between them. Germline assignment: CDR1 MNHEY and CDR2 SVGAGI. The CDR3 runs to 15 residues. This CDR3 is CASSYDAVNNSPLHF. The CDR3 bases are TGTGCCAGCAGTTACGACGCAGTCAATAATTCACCCCTCCACTTT.

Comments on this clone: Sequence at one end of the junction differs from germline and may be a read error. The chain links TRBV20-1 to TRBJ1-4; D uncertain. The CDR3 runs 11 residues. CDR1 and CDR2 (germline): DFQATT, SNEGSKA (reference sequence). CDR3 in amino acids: CSARANEKLFF. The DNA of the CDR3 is TGCAGTGCCAGAGCAAATGAAAAACTGTTTTTT.

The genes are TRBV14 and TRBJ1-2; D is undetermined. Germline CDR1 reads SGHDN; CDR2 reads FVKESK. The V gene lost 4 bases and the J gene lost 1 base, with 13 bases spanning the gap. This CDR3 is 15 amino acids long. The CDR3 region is CASSPIDAVNYGYTF. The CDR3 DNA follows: TGTGCCAGCAGCCCTATAGACGCAGTTAACTATGGCTACACCTTC.

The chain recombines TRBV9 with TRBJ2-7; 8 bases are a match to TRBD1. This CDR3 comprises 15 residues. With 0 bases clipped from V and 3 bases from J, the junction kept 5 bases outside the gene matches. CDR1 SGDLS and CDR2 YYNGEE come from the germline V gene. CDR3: CASSVGAGGGYEQYF. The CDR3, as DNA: TGTGCCAGCAGCGTAGGGGCAGGGGGCGGCTACGAGCAGTACTTC.

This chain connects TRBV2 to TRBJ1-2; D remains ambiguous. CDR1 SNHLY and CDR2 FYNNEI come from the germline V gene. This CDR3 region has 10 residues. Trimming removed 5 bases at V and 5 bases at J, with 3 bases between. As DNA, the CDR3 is TGTGCCAGCAGTTGGTATGGCTACACCTTC. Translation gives CASSWYGYTF. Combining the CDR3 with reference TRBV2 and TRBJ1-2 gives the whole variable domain EPEVTQTPSHQVTQMGQEVILRCVPISNHLYFYWYRQILGQKVEFLVSFYNNEISEKSEIFDDQFSVERPDGSNFTLKIRSTKLEDSAMYFCASSWYGYTFGSGTRLTVV.

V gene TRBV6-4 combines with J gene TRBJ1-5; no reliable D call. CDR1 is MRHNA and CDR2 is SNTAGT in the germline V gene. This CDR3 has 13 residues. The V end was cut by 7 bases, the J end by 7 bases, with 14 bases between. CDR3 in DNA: TGTGCCAGCAACCCCGGAGGGATGCAGCCCCAGCATTTT. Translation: CASNPGGMQPQHF.

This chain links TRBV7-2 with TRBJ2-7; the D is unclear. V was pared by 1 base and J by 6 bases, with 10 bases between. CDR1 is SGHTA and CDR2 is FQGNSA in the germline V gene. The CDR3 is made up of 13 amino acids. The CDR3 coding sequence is TGTGCCAGCAGCTTAGTACCCAGCCGCGAGCAGTACTTC. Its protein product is CASSLVPSREQYF.

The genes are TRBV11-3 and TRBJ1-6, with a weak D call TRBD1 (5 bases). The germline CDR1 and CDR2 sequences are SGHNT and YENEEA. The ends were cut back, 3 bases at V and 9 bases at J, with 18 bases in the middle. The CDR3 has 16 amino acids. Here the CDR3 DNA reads TGTGCCAGCAGCTTGTGGGGGGGAGAAGGAGTTTCACCCCTCCACTTT. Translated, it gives CASSLWGGEGVSPLHF.

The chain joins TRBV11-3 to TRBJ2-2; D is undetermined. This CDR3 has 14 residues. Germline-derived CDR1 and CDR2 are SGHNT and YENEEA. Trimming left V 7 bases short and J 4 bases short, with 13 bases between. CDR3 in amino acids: CASTLPGITGELFF. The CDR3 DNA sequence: TGTGCCAGCACCCTGCCTGGCATCACCGGGGAGCTGTTTTTT. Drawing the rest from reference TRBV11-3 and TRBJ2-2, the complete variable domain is EAGVVQSPRYKIIEKKQPVAFWCNPISGHNTLYWYLQNLGQGPELLIRYENEEAVDDSQLPKDRFSAERLKGVDSTLKIQPAELGDSAVYLCASTLPGITGELFFGEGSRLTVL.

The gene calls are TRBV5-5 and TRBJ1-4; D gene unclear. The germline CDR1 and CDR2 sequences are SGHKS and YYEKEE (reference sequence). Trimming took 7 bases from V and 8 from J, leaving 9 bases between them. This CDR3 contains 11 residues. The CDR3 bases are TGTGCCAGCCAGCTCGGGGAAAAACTGTTTTTT. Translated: CASQLGEKLFF.

CDR3 residues: CASSTLNSKSYEQYF. The CDR3 region has the DNA TGTGCCAGCAGCACCCTCAACTCAAAATCCTACGAGCAGTACTTC. The chain recombines TRBV7-6 with TRBJ2-7, with D hard to call. The V end was cut by 5 bases, the J end by 1 base, with 15 bases between. The CDR3 totals 15 residues. CDR1 is SGHVS and CDR2 is FNYEAQ in the germline V gene.

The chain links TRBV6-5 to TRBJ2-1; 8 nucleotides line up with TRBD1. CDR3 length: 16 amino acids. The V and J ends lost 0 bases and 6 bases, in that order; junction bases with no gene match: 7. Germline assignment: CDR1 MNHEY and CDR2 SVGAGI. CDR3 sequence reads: CASSYSTGEVANEQFF. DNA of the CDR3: TGTGCCAGCAGTTACTCGACAGGGGAGGTGGCCAATGAGCAGTTCTTC.

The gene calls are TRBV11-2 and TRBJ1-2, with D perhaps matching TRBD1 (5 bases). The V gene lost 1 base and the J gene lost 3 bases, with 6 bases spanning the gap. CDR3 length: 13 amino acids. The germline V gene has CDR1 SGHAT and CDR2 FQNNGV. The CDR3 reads CASSLAQDYGYTF. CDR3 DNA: TGTGCCAGCAGCTTAGCACAGGACTATGGCTACACCTTC.

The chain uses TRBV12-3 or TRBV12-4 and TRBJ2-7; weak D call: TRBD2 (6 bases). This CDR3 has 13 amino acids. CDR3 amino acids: CVSSSVGTGEQYV. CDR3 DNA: TGTGTCAGCAGTTCGGTCGGGACTGGAGAGCAGTACGTC.

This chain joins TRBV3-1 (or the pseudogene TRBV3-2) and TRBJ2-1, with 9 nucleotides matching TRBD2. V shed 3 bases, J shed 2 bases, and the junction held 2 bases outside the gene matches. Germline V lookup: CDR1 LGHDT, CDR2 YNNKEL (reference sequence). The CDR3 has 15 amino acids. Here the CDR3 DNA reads TGTGCCAGCAGCCAGGGCGGGGGGGCCTACAATGAGCAGTTCTTC. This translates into CASSQGGGAYNEQFF.

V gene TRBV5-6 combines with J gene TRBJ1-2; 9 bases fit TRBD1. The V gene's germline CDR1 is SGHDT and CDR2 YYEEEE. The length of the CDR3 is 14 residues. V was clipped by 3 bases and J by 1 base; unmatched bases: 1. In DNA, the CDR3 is TGTGCCAGCAGCTGGGACAGGGTTAACTATGGCTACACCTTC. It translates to CASSWDRVNYGYTF.

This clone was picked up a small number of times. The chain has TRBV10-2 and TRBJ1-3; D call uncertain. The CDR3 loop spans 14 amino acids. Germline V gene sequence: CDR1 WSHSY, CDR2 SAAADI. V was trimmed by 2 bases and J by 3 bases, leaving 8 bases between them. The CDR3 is CASSESRGGNTIYF. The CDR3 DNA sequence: TGCGCCAGCAGTGAGAGCCGGGGTGGAAACACCATATATTTT.

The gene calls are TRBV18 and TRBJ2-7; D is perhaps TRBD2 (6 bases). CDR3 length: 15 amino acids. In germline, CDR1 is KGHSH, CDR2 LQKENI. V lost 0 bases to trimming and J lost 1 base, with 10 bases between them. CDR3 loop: CASSPPGGKSYEQYF. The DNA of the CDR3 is TGTGCCAGCTCACCACCGGGAGGAAAGTCCTACGAGCAGTACTTC.

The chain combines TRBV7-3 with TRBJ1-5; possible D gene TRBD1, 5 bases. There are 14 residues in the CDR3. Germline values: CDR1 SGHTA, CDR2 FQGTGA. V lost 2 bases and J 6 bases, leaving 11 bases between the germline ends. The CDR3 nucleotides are TGTGCCAGCAGCTTATTAGGGGAGGGTCAGCCCCAGCATTTT. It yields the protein CASSLLGEGQPQHF.

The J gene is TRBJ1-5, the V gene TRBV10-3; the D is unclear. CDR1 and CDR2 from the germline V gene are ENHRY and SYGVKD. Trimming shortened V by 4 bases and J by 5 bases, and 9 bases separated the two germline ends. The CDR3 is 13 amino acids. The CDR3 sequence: CAISVAEDQPQHF. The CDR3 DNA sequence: TGTGCCATCAGTGTTGCCGAGGATCAGCCCCAGCATTTT.